This is a list of T cell receptor beta chains from one sample in a study of blood T cells in healthy people across ages. From the 5' RACE reads, TCRdb called clonotypes with MiXCR, one entry per CDR3 protein. The data hold 850,000 to 950,000 distinct CDR3 sequences, with around 26% observed a single time. The material sequenced was blood. Receptor source: a woman of 80 years or more in good health. Each CDR3 is given with its conserved first and last residue. Fields, in order: CDR3 DNA, CDR3 protein, clone size, V gene, D gene, J gene. D genes are given only for firm matches. Clone size, where shown, is once, few, many, or a class for clones that have expanded.

CDR3 DNA: TGTGCCAGCAGCCAGACAGGGCAGGTTGAGCAGTTCTTC
CDR3 protein: CASSQTGQVEQFF
clone size: .
V gene: TRBV6-1
D gene: TRBD1
J gene: TRBJ2-1

CDR3 DNA: TGTGCCAGCAGCCGCCCTGTAGCGGGGAGGAACACCGGGGAGCTGTTTTTT
CDR3 protein: CASSRPVAGRNTGELFF
clone size: few
V gene: TRBV12-3/TRBV12-4
D gene: TRBD2
J gene: TRBJ2-2

CDR3 DNA: TGTGCCAGCACCAATGGGCCGGGACGCCGGGGGGACGAGCAGTACTTC
CDR3 protein: CASTNGPGRRGDEQYF
clone size: many
V gene: TRBV12-3/TRBV12-4
D gene: TRBD2
J gene: TRBJ2-7

CDR3 DNA: TGTGCCAGCAGTGTAGACAGGGGTCAGCCCCAGCATTTT
CDR3 protein: CASSVDRGQPQHF
clone size: many
V gene: TRBV12-3/TRBV12-4
D gene: TRBD1
J gene: TRBJ1-5

CDR3 DNA: TGTGCCAGCAGCTCGAGGGGGCTACCTAATGAAAAACTGTTTTTT
CDR3 protein: CASSSRGLPNEKLFF
clone size: many
V gene: TRBV7-2
D gene: TRBD1
J gene: TRBJ1-4

CDR3 DNA: TGTGCCAGCAGTTACAGTGGCAGGGGCCACGAGCAGTACTTC
CDR3 protein: CASSYSGRGHEQYF
clone size: many
V gene: TRBV6-2/TRBV6-3
D gene: .
J gene: TRBJ2-7

CDR3 DNA: TGCAGTGCTAGTCCCCCTACGCGGGGATTCTACGAGCAGTACTTC
CDR3 protein: CSASPPTRGFYEQYF
clone size: many
V gene: TRBV20-1
D gene: .
J gene: TRBJ2-7

CDR3 DNA: TGTGCCAGCAGCCAAGCGTCAGCTAACTATGGCTACACCTTC
CDR3 protein: CASSQASANYGYTF
clone size: many
V gene: TRBV3-1
D gene: .
J gene: TRBJ1-2

CDR3 DNA: TGTGCCACCAGCAGAGGGGCTAGCGGGGGGGCAAACAATGAGCAGTTCTTC
CDR3 protein: CATSRGASGGANNEQFF
clone size: many
V gene: TRBV15
D gene: TRBD2
J gene: TRBJ2-1

CDR3 DNA: TGTGCCAGCAGCTTAGACTACCGGGCGGCAGGGGGCACAGATACGCAGTATTTT
CDR3 protein: CASSLDYRAAGGTDTQYF
clone size: .
V gene: TRBV11-2
D gene: .
J gene: TRBJ2-3

CDR3 DNA: TGTGCCAGCAGCCAAGCCGGCCAGGGGTATGGCAATGAGCAGTTCTTC
CDR3 protein: CASSQAGQGYGNEQFF
clone size: once
V gene: TRBV3-1
D gene: .
J gene: TRBJ2-1

CDR3 DNA: TGTGCCAGCAGCTTGTCCAGGGACTGGGGTTCACCCCTCCACTTT
CDR3 protein: CASSLSRDWGSPLHF
clone size: few
V gene: TRBV7-2
D gene: .
J gene: TRBJ1-6

CDR3 DNA: TGTGCCAGCAGCCAAGACCTAGGGCAAGAGACCCAGTACTTC
CDR3 protein: CASSQDLGQETQYF
clone size: once
V gene: TRBV4-2
D gene: .
J gene: TRBJ2-5

CDR3 DNA: TGCGCCAGCAGCTTGGCGGCCAGGGGGGACACTGAAGCTTTCTTT
CDR3 protein: CASSLAARGDTEAFF
clone size: .
V gene: TRBV5-1
D gene: TRBD1
J gene: TRBJ1-1

CDR3 DNA: TGTGCCAGCAGTTTACGAGCGTGGGACGGGGGAGCAGATACGCAGTATTTT
CDR3 protein: CASSLRAWDGGADTQYF
clone size: .
V gene: TRBV12-3/TRBV12-4
D gene: .
J gene: TRBJ2-3

CDR3 DNA: TGCGCCAGCAGCTTGGGGGACGGAAGATATGGCTACACCTTC
CDR3 protein: CASSLGDGRYGYTF
clone size: many
V gene: TRBV5-1
D gene: .
J gene: TRBJ1-2

CDR3 DNA: TGTGCCACAACTGACAGGGGGGGCAATCAGCCCCAGCATTTT
CDR3 protein: CATTDRGGNQPQHF
clone size: .
V gene: TRBV24-1
D gene: TRBD1
J gene: TRBJ1-5

CDR3 DNA: TGTGCCTCCAAGTGGGGGCCCGAGGGCACTGAAGCTTTCTTT
CDR3 protein: CASKWGPEGTEAFF
clone size: .
V gene: TRBV6-2/TRBV6-3
D gene: .
J gene: TRBJ1-1

CDR3 DNA: TGTGCCACCAGTGATCCGACTAGCCCAAAGAATAAAGATACGCAGTATTTT
CDR3 protein: CATSDPTSPKNKDTQYF
clone size: many
V gene: TRBV24-1
D gene: TRBD2
J gene: TRBJ2-3

CDR3 DNA: TGTGCTAGCAGCTTAAGGGCGGCGGGAGGATATCAAGAGACCCAGTACTTC
CDR3 protein: CASSLRAAGGYQETQYF
clone size: .
V gene: TRBV7-7
D gene: TRBD2
J gene: TRBJ2-5

CDR3 DNA: TGTGCCAGCAGTAATCTAGGGGGCCCTACAGATACGCAGTATTTT
CDR3 protein: CASSNLGGPTDTQYF
clone size: .
V gene: TRBV6-2/TRBV6-3
D gene: TRBD1
J gene: TRBJ2-3

CDR3 DNA: TGTGCCAGCAGCCAGGCTGGGAACAGCCAGCCCCAGCATTTT
CDR3 protein: CASSQAGNSQPQHF
clone size: .
V gene: TRBV3-1
D gene: .
J gene: TRBJ1-5

CDR3 DNA: TGTGCCAGCAGAATGGGGGTTGGCTCACCCCTCCACTTT
CDR3 protein: CASRMGVGSPLHF
clone size: few
V gene: TRBV27
D gene: .
J gene: TRBJ1-6

CDR3 DNA: TGCGCCAGCAGCTCCGGGCAGTCTAGCACAGATACGCAGTATTTT
CDR3 protein: CASSSGQSSTDTQYF
clone size: many
V gene: TRBV5-1
D gene: .
J gene: TRBJ2-3

CDR3 DNA: TGCAGTGCTAGAGATTCCCCAACCTCTGAAGCTTTCTTT
CDR3 protein: CSARDSPTSEAFF
clone size: few
V gene: TRBV20-1
D gene: .
J gene: TRBJ1-1

CDR3 DNA: TGTGCCAGCAGCCCCAACCGGATGACAGATACGCAGTATTTT
CDR3 protein: CASSPNRMTDTQYF
clone size: many
V gene: TRBV11-2
D gene: .
J gene: TRBJ2-3

CDR3 DNA: TGTGCCAGCGGAGGGACAGGGAAAGGCGAGCAGTACTTC
CDR3 protein: CASGGTGKGEQYF
clone size: few
V gene: TRBV2
D gene: TRBD1
J gene: TRBJ2-7

CDR3 DNA: TGTGCCAGCAGCCAAGGCGGGGTTGAAGCTTTCTTT
CDR3 protein: CASSQGGVEAFF
clone size: .
V gene: TRBV7-9
D gene: .
J gene: TRBJ1-1